This T cell receptor (beta chain) appears in the sequencing data of a study of T cells in Graves' hyperthyroidism and ophthalmopathy. Notes on the study in general: Through a model of 13 V-J features, ophthalmopathy was separated from stable hyperthyroidism. The model anticipated ophthalmopathy a median approximately 6.6 months pre-onset.

Each diagnosis drew on symptoms, thyroxine, TRAb, thyroid ultrasound and orbital computed tomography findings. Fresh peripheral blood, around 9.2 ml of it, supplied the PBMCs. Comments on this clonotype: Its target is not known.

Amplification targeted TCR beta CDR3 regions from RNA transcripts. A set of HTBI primers served as the primers for a first-round RT-PCR of the TCR CDR3. TCRdb re-called the multiplex PCR reads through MiXCR, storing one row per CDR3 protein. The sample gives 400,000 to 600,000 distinct CDR3 sequences, approximately 16% of which show up once; 25% to 30% is in the top ten. CDR3 length: 15 amino acids. J gave up 2 bases and V 7 bases, and 6 bases lay outside the gene matches. The germline gives CDR1 MNHNS, CDR2 SASEGT. The V gene is TRBV6-1, the J gene TRBJ2-2; 8 bases map to TRBD2. The receptor comes from a woman in her thirties with Graves' ophthalmopathy. The specimen sequenced was blood. The CDR3 loop reads CASNLGLANTGELFF. The CDR3 DNA reads as TGTGCCAGCAATCTTGGACTAGCAAACACCGGGGAGCTGTTTTTT.